What follows are 25 T cell receptor beta chains derived from one specimen sequenced in a study of blood T cell repertoires in COVID-19. Assay used: immunoSEQ multiplex PCR; TCRdb lists only in-frame clones, some missing. The repertoire holds under 500,000 clones, with around 89% as singletons. The sample comprised peripheral blood. These receptors were obtained from a woman between 25 and 40 years old with acute or convalescent COVID-19.

The chain joins TRBV5-6 to TRBJ1-1; D gene unclear. The germline V gene has CDR1 SGHDT and CDR2 YYEEEE. This CDR3 region has 13 residues. V lost 0 bases, J lost 7 bases, and 10 bases lay in between. In nucleotides, the CDR3 is TGTGCCAGCAGCTTGGGTAGTCGGAGTGAAGCTTTCTTT. Protein: CASSLGSRSEAFF.

J is TRBJ2-7 and V is TRBV27; a weak D match, TRBD2 (7 bases). V lost 4 bases, J lost 3 bases, and 13 bases lay in between. The CDR3 is 14 amino acids. Germline V CDR1 and CDR2: MNHEY, SMNVEV (reference sequence). As DNA, the CDR3 is TGTGCCAGCAGTTCAAGGGGGGAGGGCTACGAGCAGTACTTC. Its translation is CASSSRGEGYEQYF.

The V call is TRBV15, the J call TRBJ1-2; 7 bases agree with TRBD1. In germline, CDR1 is LNHNV, CDR2 YYDKDF (reference sequence). The V gene end was trimmed by 3 bases and the J gene end by 4 bases; junction bases not matched to a gene: 2. This CDR3 comprises 13 residues. CDR3 sequence (DNA): TGTGCCACCAGCAGGGGACAGTCCTATGGCTACACCTTC. Translating gives CATSRGQSYGYTF. Using reference TRBV15 and TRBJ1-2 for the parts outside the CDR3, the full variable domain is DAMVIQNPRYQVTQFGKPVTLSCSQTLNHNVMYWYQQKSSQAPKLLFHYYDKDFNNEADTPDNFQSRRPNTSFCFLDIRSPGLGDTAMYLCATSRGQSYGYTFGSGTRLTVV.

This chain joins TRBV6-2 or TRBV6-3 and TRBJ2-3; 9 positions agree with TRBD2. CDR3 size: 15 residues. Unmatched junction bases numbered 4, after V lost 6 bases and J lost 0 bases. Germline CDR1 is MNHEY and CDR2 is SVGEGT. The CDR3 spells CASSLAGDSTDTQYF. CDR3 DNA: TGTGCCAGCAGCTTAGCGGGGGATAGCACAGATACGCAGTATTTT.

The chain employs TRBV25-1 and TRBJ2-7, with D tentatively TRBD1 (5 bases). The CDR3 sequence is 13 residues long. Germline CDR1 and CDR2: MGHDK and SYGVNS. Trimming stripped 4 bases from V and 9 bases from J, with 16 bases between. The CDR3, as DNA: TGTGCCAGCAGTGCGGAGCCAGGGATGTGGCAGTACTTC. Amino acids: CASSAEPGMWQYF.

The rearrangement links TRBV12-3 or TRBV12-4 to TRBJ2-1; 7 bases match TRBD1. This CDR3 is built from 13 residues. The junction had 8 bases not matched to a gene; V was cut back by 8 bases and J by 7 bases. CDR3 nucleotides: TGTGCCAGCGGAGACAGGGCGCGGAATGAGCAGTTCTTC. This translates into CASGDRARNEQFF.

The chain joins TRBV5-5 to TRBJ2-7; no clear D gene. CDR3 length: 15 residues. V was clipped by 2 bases and J by 3 bases, with 15 bases between them. CDR1 SGHKS and CDR2 YYEKEE come from the germline V gene (reference sequence). The CDR3 coding sequence is TGTGCCAGCAGCTTAGGCGGATTAGTTCTCTACGAGCAGTACTTC. This codes for CASSLGGLVLYEQYF. The whole variable domain, filled in from reference TRBV5-5 and TRBJ2-7, reads DAGVTQSPTHLIKTRGQQVTLRCSPISGHKSVSWYQQVLGQGPQFIFQYYEKEERGRGNFPDRFSARQFPNYSSELNVNALLLGDSALYLCASSLGGLVLYEQYFGPGTRLTVT.

This clone appeared once. The rearrangement uses TRBV9 and TRBJ2-5; D unresolved. V lost 0 bases to trimming and J lost 3 bases, with 9 bases between them. CDR3 length: 14 residues. Germline V gene data show CDR1 as SGDLS and CDR2 as YYNGEE. DNA for the CDR3: TGTGCCAGCAGCGTAGCGGTTACGGAAGAGACCCAGTACTTC. Translation gives CASSVAVTEETQYF.

J is TRBJ2-4 and V is TRBV25-1, with D possibly TRBD1 on 6 matching bases. Per germline, CDR1 MGHDK and CDR2 SYGVNS. V lost 5 bases and J lost 0, with 14 bases in between. The length of the CDR3 is 16 residues. CDR3 protein: CASSLETGRAKNIQYF. The DNA for the CDR3 is TGTGCCAGCAGTTTGGAGACAGGCCGAGCCAAAAACATTCAGTACTTC.

This clone came up once. This chain links TRBV7-3 with TRBJ2-3, with 7 bases that match TRBD2. Losses at the gene ends were 5 bases for V and 1 base for J; bases not matched to a gene: 0. The CDR3 is made up of 13 amino acids. The germline gives CDR1 SGHTA, CDR2 FQGTGA. The CDR3 region has the DNA TGTGCCAGCAGCCGGGGGGGCACAGATACGCAGTATTTT. Its protein is CASSRGGTDTQYF.

The V gene is TRBV9, the J gene TRBJ1-2, with TRBD1 matching 7 bases. Germline V gene sequence: CDR1 SGDLS, CDR2 YYNGEE. J gave up 0 bases and V 4 bases, and 3 bases lay outside the gene matches. This CDR3 comprises 14 residues. The CDR3 coding sequence is TGTGCCAGCAGCCACAGGGGCGCTAACTATGGCTACACCTTC. Translating gives CASSHRGANYGYTF.

V gene TRBV15 combines with J gene TRBJ2-7; D may be TRBD2 (6 bases). In germline, CDR1 is LNHNV, CDR2 YYDKDF (reference sequence). This CDR3 is built from 13 residues. V dropped 5 bases and J dropped 0 bases, with 8 bases sitting between them. The CDR3 DNA reads as TGTGCCACCAGCGGGACTTTCTCCTACGAGCAGTACTTC. It codes for CATSGTFSYEQYF. Full variable domain (outside the CDR3, taken from reference TRBV15 and TRBJ2-7): DAMVIQNPRYQVTQFGKPVTLSCSQTLNHNVMYWYQQKSSQAPKLLFHYYDKDFNNEADTPDNFQSRRPNTSFCFLDIRSPGLGDTAMYLCATSGTFSYEQYFGPGTRLTVT.

The V gene is TRBV5-6, the J gene TRBJ2-2; 10 positions match TRBD1. With 4 bases clipped from V and 6 bases from J, the junction kept 3 bases outside the gene matches. The germline V gene has CDR1 SGHDT and CDR2 YYEEEE. The CDR3 contains 14 residues. The CDR3: CASSAGTGAGELFF. For the CDR3, the DNA is TGTGCCAGCAGCGCCGGGACAGGGGCCGGGGAGCTGTTTTTT.

The chain is built from TRBV5-1 and TRBJ2-7; 10 positions match TRBD1. There are 13 residues in the CDR3. Germline CDR1 is SGHRS and CDR2 is YFSETQ. Trimming removed 5 bases from V and 6 bases from J; junction bases left unmatched: 5. DNA of the CDR3: TGCGCCAGCAGGGGGACAGGGGTTGGCGAGCAGTACTTC. Its protein product is CASRGTGVGEQYF.

The chain couples TRBV7-6 to TRBJ1-1; 7 positions match TRBD1. The CDR3 consists of 16 residues. Germline loops: CDR1 SGHVS, CDR2 FNYEAQ. V lost 5 bases to trimming and J lost 0 bases; unmatched junction nucleotides: 9. CDR3: CASSRGQEIMNTEAFF. Here the CDR3 DNA reads TGTGCCAGCAGCCGAGGACAGGAGATAATGAACACTGAAGCTTTCTTT.

The gene calls are TRBV7-3 and TRBJ2-7, with a possible D match to TRBD2 (5 bases). This CDR3 region has 14 residues. Germline V lookup: CDR1 SGHTA, CDR2 FQGTGA. Trimming took 5 bases from V and 6 from J, leaving 17 bases between them. The CDR3 DNA reads TGTGCCAGCAGCGAAGACACCGCTGGGAGCGAGCAGTACTTC. Its protein product is CASSEDTAGSEQYF.

V gene TRBV29-1 combines with J gene TRBJ2-6, with 9 bases matching TRBD1. CDR1 is SQVTM, CDR2 ANQGSEA, per germline. This CDR3 is 17 amino acids long. Trimming at V came to 5 bases and at J to 2 bases, leaving 10 bases not matched to a gene. The CDR3 nucleotides read TGCAGCGTTCTCAACCGGGACAGGGTTACTGGGGCCAACGTCCTGACTTTC. Protein sequence: CSVLNRDRVTGANVLTF.

The chain couples TRBV7-2 to TRBJ1-1; possibly TRBD1 for D (5 bases). V lost 1 base and J 10 bases, leaving 13 bases between the germline ends. CDR3 length: 13 amino acids. CDR1 is SGHTA and CDR2 is FQGNSA in the germline V gene. The CDR3, as DNA: TGTGCCAGCAGCTTAGATCAGGGTTACGGAGCTTTCTTT. The encoded protein is CASSLDQGYGAFF.

This sequence joins TRBV29-1 and TRBJ2-2; D may be TRBD1 (5 bases). Germline CDR1 and CDR2: SQVTM and ANQGSEA. This CDR3 has 16 residues. V was cut by 4 bases and J by 7 bases, with 22 bases left in between. Here the CDR3 reads CSVGGRAYPPGGELFF. The CDR3, as DNA: TGCAGCGTTGGTGGCAGGGCCTACCCCCCGGGCGGGGAGCTGTTTTTT.

The V and J genes are TRBV5-1 and TRBJ2-1; perhaps TRBD1 as D (5 bases). This CDR3 is 15 amino acids long. Germline CDR1 reads SGHRS; CDR2 reads YFSETQ. V lost 0 bases, J lost 1 base, and 8 bases lay in between. The DNA of the CDR3 is TGCGCCAGCAGCTTGGAGGCAGGGTCCTACAATGAGCAGTTCTTC. It translates to CASSLEAGSYNEQFF.

In regard to this clone: The junction departs from the called germline gene at one end, perhaps through a read error. V gene TRBV6-1 combines with J gene TRBJ2-7; 10 bases line up with TRBD2. Per the germline V gene, CDR1 is MNHNS and CDR2 is SASEGT. CDR3 length: 16 residues. The CDR3 DNA sequence: TGTGCCAGCAGCGAAGAACTAGCGGGATTTTCCTACGAGCAGTACTTC. This translates into CASSEELAGFSYEQYF.

The chain links TRBV29-1 to TRBJ1-2; 9 bases are a match to TRBD1. This CDR3 is built from 14 residues. Germline loops: CDR1 SQVTM, CDR2 ANQGSEA. With V trimmed by 4 bases and J by 3 bases, 6 bases remained unmatched. CDR3 DNA: TGCAGCGTTGCCCCTAGACAGGGGGACTATGGCTACACCTTC. It encodes CSVAPRQGDYGYTF.

This clone came up once. The chain employs TRBV15 and TRBJ2-5; TRBD1 might be the D (6 bases). Between the trimmed V and J ends, which lost 0 bases and 5 bases, there was a span of 10 bases. The germline V gene has CDR1 LNHNV and CDR2 YYDKDF (reference sequence). The CDR3 contains 14 residues. The CDR3, as DNA: TGTGCCACCAGCAGAGATAGGACAGCGGAGACCCAGTACTTC. Its protein is CATSRDRTAETQYF.

This sequence joins TRBV7-9 and TRBJ2-5; possible D gene TRBD2, 7 bases. Germline-derived CDR1 and CDR2 are SEHNR and FQNEAQ (reference sequence). This CDR3 contains 18 residues. The ends were cut back, 2 bases at V and 1 base at J, with 20 bases in the middle. CDR3 residues: CASSLPPGGRGVQETQYF. DNA for the CDR3: TGTGCCAGCAGCTTACCCCCGGGAGGCAGGGGAGTCCAAGAGACCCAGTACTTC.

The V call is TRBV18, the J call TRBJ1-1; D is ambiguous. The CDR3 loop spans 15 amino acids. V dropped 6 bases and J dropped 1 base, with 15 bases sitting between them. Germline V gene data show CDR1 as KGHSH and CDR2 as LQKENI. This chain's CDR3 is CASSPLDTPNTEAFF. CDR3 nucleotide sequence: TGTGCCAGCTCCCCGCTTGATACACCGAACACTGAAGCTTTCTTT.